The text below deals with one T cell receptor (beta chain). Its antigen is not known. Data came from immunoSEQ multiplex PCR; TCRdb stores just in-frame clones and leaves some out. The data contain approximately 190,000 clones, around 80% of them singletons. The source of the sample is a study of cytomegalovirus exposure and HLA in healthy donors. Points from the study as a whole: As was reported, the classifier diagnosed cytomegalovirus status with high specificity and sensitivity. Cytomegalovirus-associated TCR beta chains were listed, numbering 164. Later, an analysis found that TCR clusters from the first cohort tended to co-occur in the roughly 110 validation repertoires. Despite most TCR sequences being rare, some public TCRs occurred in many donors.

CDR3 length: 14 residues. Germline assignment: CDR1 SQVTM and CDR2 ANQGSEA. V dropped 7 bases and J dropped 5; count of bases not matched to a gene: 8. The chain links TRBV29-1 to TRBJ2-3, with TRBD2 matching over 11 bases. The source material was PBMCs. This TCR derives from a woman in her twenties or thirties in good health and CMV-seropositive. CDR3: CSAQLAGEEDTQYF. CDR3 bases: TGCAGCGCCCAACTAGCGGGAGAAGAAGATACGCAGTATTTT.